Described below is a single TCR beta chain sequence and its context. This entry is derived from a study of T cell changes during pregnancy in multiple sclerosis. The method was immunoSEQ multiplex PCR; TCRdb's version includes in-frame clones alone and lacks a portion of them. The sample consists of 40,000 to 45,000 clones, more than 75% of them appearing once. V dropped 3 bases and J dropped 7; count of bases not matched to a gene: 9. This CDR3 comprises 15 residues. Germline V gives CDR1 MDHEN, CDR2 SYDVKM. The rearrangement links TRBV28 to TRBJ2-7, with 10 nucleotides matching TRBD1. Here the sequenced sample was CD8+ T cells from peripheral blood mononuclear cells, taken after pregnancy. This clonotype was obtained from a female donor in good health, enrolled as a control in a pregnancy study. CDR3 amino acids: CASSFPDRGQGEQYF. As DNA, the CDR3 is TGTGCCAGCAGTTTCCCGGACAGGGGACAGGGGGAGCAGTACTTC.